Listed here are 27 T cell receptor beta chains from one sample, sequenced in a study of response to subunit inactivated influenza vaccine (dated by TCRdb to between 2017 and 2018). The library was made by RT-PCR. Data came from an Illumina HiSeq 2500. The public reads were reprocessed in TCRdb via fastp at Q25 and MiXCR, keeping in-frame beta chains. Entries that share a CDR3 protein sequence are merged under the most common genes and DNA. The sample table records under 750,000 distinct CDR3 sequences; about an eighth of these occur just once. The ten biggest clones cover more than 8.5% of the sample. The sequenced sample was PBMCs from blood, obtained on the day of vaccination. Receptors were obtained from a man aged 45-65 years who received an inactivated influenza vaccine. Donor details come from another sample of the same person, matched by shared clones.

This clonotype was recorded a few times. The CDR3 nucleotides are TGCAGTTGGGGGACAGGGAACACCGGGGAGCTGTTTTTT. Translation: CSWGTGNTGELFF. The genes are TRBV20-1 and TRBJ2-2; 8 positions match TRBD1. Germline CDR1 reads DFQATT; CDR2 reads SNEGSKA (reference sequence). The CDR3 is made up of 13 amino acids. Germline trimming cut 8 bases from V and 1 base from J; bases unmatched to any gene: 3.

This clonotype has a handful of counts. V and J are TRBV7-9 and TRBJ2-5; unclear D gene. The CDR3 covers 12 residues. V gave up 10 bases and J gave up 5 bases, with 14 bases separating them. Per the germline V gene, CDR1 is SEHNR and CDR2 is FQNEAQ (reference sequence). Here the CDR3 DNA reads TGTGCCACCGTTGCCCCGGAGGAGACCCAGTACTTC. This sequence encodes CATVAPEETQYF.

The chain couples TRBV3-1 to TRBJ2-7; D possibly corresponds to TRBD2 (5 bases). CDR3 length: 15 amino acids. Germline loops: CDR1 LGHDT, CDR2 YNNKEL (reference sequence). The germline V and J ends were trimmed by 4 bases and 2 bases, with 15 bases remaining between them. CDR3 protein: CASSLPPGITYEQYF. CDR3 DNA: TGTGCCAGCAGCCTACCCCCCGGGATTACCTACGAGCAGTACTTC.

This clonotype was detected ten times or more. This CDR3 is CASSLGIREKLFF. Here the CDR3 DNA reads TGTGCCAGCAGCTTAGGGATTAGGGAAAAACTGTTTTTT. The V gene is TRBV7-2, the J gene TRBJ1-4; D is ambiguous. V was cut by 1 base and J by 8 bases, with 8 bases left in between. Germline V gene sequence: CDR1 SGHTA, CDR2 FQGNSA. The CDR3 loop spans 13 amino acids.

This clonotype showed up many times. The rearrangement links TRBV5-1 to TRBJ1-1; D is undetermined. This CDR3 is built from 14 residues. In germline, CDR1 is SGHRS, CDR2 YFSETQ. Between the trimmed V and J ends, which lost 1 base and 2 bases, there was a span of 9 bases. The CDR3 DNA sequence: TGCGCCAGCAGCTTGCCCGGCGGTAACACTGAAGCTTTCTTT. It specifies CASSLPGGNTEAFF.

The chain carries TRBV2 and TRBJ1-6; possible D gene TRBD1, 5 bases. The CDR3 runs to 15 residues. Trimming left V 3 bases short and J 5 bases short, with 11 bases between. The germline gives CDR1 SNHLY, CDR2 FYNNEI. The CDR3 nucleotides are TGTGCCAGCAGTGAGTGGGGGACTGATAATTCACCCCTCCACTTT. Residues: CASSEWGTDNSPLHF.

In the case of this clonotype: A read error may produce the germline difference seen at one junction end. This chain connects TRBV11-2 to TRBJ2-2; 7 bases are shared with TRBD2. This CDR3 has 16 amino acids. Per the germline V gene, CDR1 is SGHAT and CDR2 is FQNNGV. In DNA, the CDR3 is TGTGTCAGCAGCTTAGTCGCGGGGGCGAACACCGGGGAGCTGTTTTTT. Translated: CVSSLVAGANTGELFF.

This chain joins TRBV4-1 and TRBJ1-2; weak D call: TRBD1 (5 bases). V was pared by 0 bases and J by 4 bases, with 9 bases between. Germline V CDR1 and CDR2: MGHRA, YSYEKL. The CDR3 totals 14 residues. CDR3 sequence: CASSQEDRGYGYTF. The DNA for the CDR3 is TGCGCCAGCAGCCAAGAAGACAGAGGCTATGGCTACACCTTC.

The genes are TRBV28 and TRBJ2-3; possible D gene TRBD2, 6 bases. Trimming took off 3 bases at V and 4 bases at J, with 14 bases between the two ends. The CDR3 sequence is 15 residues long. Germline CDR1 reads MDHEN; CDR2 reads SYDVKM. CDR3 nucleotide sequence: TGTGCCAGCAGTTTCGAGCGGGTCTCCTCAGATACGCAGTATTTT. Its protein is CASSFERVSSDTQYF.

The rearrangement joins TRBV7-2 to TRBJ2-1; D unresolved. Germline loops: CDR1 SGHTA, CDR2 FQGNSA. V lost 1 base and J 7 bases, leaving 8 bases between the germline ends. The CDR3 covers 13 residues. The chain's CDR3 is CASSLELGNEQFF. As DNA, the CDR3 is TGTGCCAGCAGCTTAGAGCTGGGGAATGAGCAGTTCTTC.

This clonotype has at least ten counts. V and J are TRBV20-1 and TRBJ2-4; tentative D call: TRBD2 (6 bases). The CDR3 length is 13 residues. Trimming shortened V by 3 bases and J by 5 bases, and 11 bases separated the two germline ends. In germline, CDR1 is DFQATT, CDR2 SNEGSKA (reference sequence). For the CDR3, the DNA is TGCAGTGCTAGTCGGGGGTTTGAAAACATTCAGTACTTC. This codes for CSASRGFENIQYF.

This clonotype was seen only a few times. In nucleotides, the CDR3 is TGTGCCAGCAGCCCCCTAAGGGTAGCGGGAGGACCAGATACGCAGTATTTT. Protein product: CASSPLRVAGGPDTQYF. The genes are TRBV7-2 and TRBJ2-3, with 10 bases identical to TRBD2. Germline V gene sequence: CDR1 SGHTA, CDR2 FQGNSA. The V segment lost 5 bases and the J segment 4 bases; nucleotides outside the gene matches: 12. The CDR3 consists of 17 residues.

This clonotype was counted between two and nine times. V gene TRBV3-1 combines with J gene TRBJ1-4; D ambiguous. V lost 4 bases and J 5 bases, leaving 11 bases between the germline ends. Germline assignment: CDR1 LGHDT and CDR2 YNNKEL (reference sequence). The CDR3 is 14 residues long. The CDR3 coding sequence is TGTGCCAGCAGCCCCCCACCGGGGAATGAAAAACTGTTTTTT. Translation gives CASSPPPGNEKLFF. Full variable domain (outside the CDR3, taken from reference TRBV3-1 and TRBJ1-4): DTAVSQTPKYLVTQMGNDKSIKCEQNLGHDTMYWYKQDSKKFLKIMFSYNNKELIINETVPNRFSPKSPDKAHLNLHINSLELGDSAVYFCASSPPPGNEKLFFGSGTQLSVL.

This clonotype was seen more than once but under ten times. The chain is built from TRBV5-1 and TRBJ2-3; no reliable D call. The CDR3 spans 14 residues. The germline V and J ends were trimmed by 0 bases and 11 bases, with 16 bases remaining between them. CDR1 SGHRS and CDR2 YFSETQ come from the germline V gene. The CDR3 loop reads CASSLERIPTQQYF. CDR3 nucleotides: TGCGCCAGCAGCTTGGAAAGGATCCCAACCCAGCAGTATTTT.

This clonotype was detected a few times. The chain links TRBV5-1 to TRBJ2-2, with 9 bases aligning to TRBD2. Germline values: CDR1 SGHRS, CDR2 YFSETQ. The CDR3 has 16 residues. The J segment lost 4 bases and the V segment lost 4 bases, leaving 8 bases of the junction unmatched. CDR3 region: CASSVGGTSSTGELFF. The CDR3 DNA follows: TGCGCCAGCAGCGTTGGTGGGACTAGCAGCACCGGGGAGCTGTTTTTT.

This clonotype occurred a few times. V usage is TRBV11-1 and J usage is TRBJ1-1, with 8 bases that match TRBD1. Germline V CDR1 and CDR2: SGHAT, FQDESV (reference sequence). After removal of 5 bases from V and 4 bases from J, the junction contained 15 bases not matched to a gene. CDR3 length: 17 residues. In DNA, the CDR3 is TGTGCCAGCAGCGACCTCAGGACAGGGAATTTTTTCACTGAAGCTTTCTTT. It yields the protein CASSDLRTGNFFTEAFF.

This clonotype was detected only a few times. The chain uses TRBV5-1 and TRBJ2-1; D tentatively reads TRBD1 or TRBD2 (5 bases each). The V gene lost 5 bases and the J gene lost 4 bases, with 16 bases spanning the gap. Germline values: CDR1 SGHRS, CDR2 YFSETQ. The CDR3 covers 15 residues. The CDR3 DNA sequence: TGCGCCAGCAGGGCACCGGGACGGAATTACAATGAGCAGTTCTTC. Encoded protein: CASRAPGRNYNEQFF.

This clonotype showed up just a few times. DNA for the CDR3: TGTGCCACCAGCAGCCCGGTAGGGGGCGGGGGTGAGGATACGCAGTATTTT. It is translated as CATSSPVGGGGEDTQYF. The chain joins TRBV15 to TRBJ2-3; D tentatively reads TRBD1 or TRBD2 (7 bases each). Trimming pared 3 bases from V and 6 bases from J, leaving 22 bases between. The V gene's germline CDR1 is LNHNV and CDR2 YYDKDF (reference sequence). This CDR3 spans 17 amino acids.

The sample holds many counts of this clonotype. The J gene is TRBJ2-7, the V gene TRBV7-8; the D is unclear. V gave up 7 bases and J gave up 9 bases, with 13 bases separating them. Germline CDR1 SGHVS, CDR2 FQNEAQ. The CDR3 consists of 11 residues. This CDR3 reads CASTSSGMQYF. The CDR3 coding sequence is TGTGCCAGCACCTCATCTGGGATGCAGTACTTC. Complete variable domain (other parts from reference TRBV7-8 and TRBJ2-7): GAGVSQSPRYKVAKRGQDVALRCDPISGHVSLFWYQQALGQGPEFLTYFQNEAQLDKSGLPSDRFFAERPEGSVSTLKIQRTQQEDSAVYLCASTSSGMQYFGPGTRLTVT.

The sample holds a few counts of this clonotype. The rearrangement joins TRBV29-1 to TRBJ1-2, with 7 bases matching TRBD1. The J segment lost 3 bases and the V segment lost 7 bases, leaving 8 bases of the junction unmatched. This CDR3 contains 13 residues. The germline CDR1 and CDR2 sequences are SQVTM and ANQGSEA. The CDR3 reads CSDQDRVDYGYTF. In nucleotides, the CDR3 is TGCAGCGACCAAGACAGGGTGGACTATGGCTACACCTTC.

The sample holds many counts of this clonotype. The CDR3 region is CASSDRPGGETQYF. CDR3 in DNA: TGCGCCAGCTCGGACAGGCCCGGGGGAGAGACCCAGTACTTC. The genes are TRBV5-1 and TRBJ2-5; possibly TRBD1 for D (7 bases). Trimming stripped 7 bases from V and 4 bases from J, with 17 bases between. The CDR3 runs 14 residues. Germline values: CDR1 SGHRS, CDR2 YFSETQ.

This clonotype was counted only a few times. V usage is TRBV24-1 and J usage is TRBJ2-5, with D maybe TRBD1 (5 bases). CDR1 KGHDR and CDR2 SFDVKD come from the germline V gene. V was shortened by 9 bases and J by 2 bases, with 12 bases between the two germline ends. The CDR3 loop spans 13 amino acids. CDR3 sequence: CATEMGPQETQYF. CDR3 sequence (DNA): TGTGCCACCGAGATGGGGCCACAAGAGACCCAGTACTTC.

V usage is TRBV2 and J usage is TRBJ2-1, with 8 bases matching TRBD2. CDR1 and CDR2 (germline): SNHLY, FYNNEI. The ends lost 5 bases at V and 9 bases at J; junction bases unmatched: 9. This CDR3 is built from 14 residues. The CDR3 is CASSLGLARGEQFF. The CDR3 DNA follows: TGTGCCAGCAGTTTAGGACTAGCTAGGGGTGAGCAGTTCTTC.

This clonotype was counted at least ten times. The gene calls are TRBV4-1 and TRBJ1-5, with 9 positions matching TRBD1. The CDR3 has 15 residues. Looked up from germline, CDR1 is MGHRA and CDR2 is YSYEKL. With 0 bases clipped from V and 4 bases from J, the junction kept 1 base outside the gene matches. The CDR3 here is CASSQDGTGNQPQHF. As DNA, the CDR3 is TGCGCCAGCAGCCAAGACGGGACAGGGAATCAGCCCCAGCATTTT.

For this clonotype: Possible read error: a much larger clone is one base away. This chain connects TRBV5-6 to TRBJ2-1; TRBD2 is a possible D gene (6 bases). Trimming removed 4 bases at V and 3 bases at J, with 14 bases between. CDR1 and CDR2 from the germline V gene are SGHDT and YYEEEE. CDR3 length: 15 residues. The CDR3 protein is CASSMSLAIYNEQFF. The CDR3 coding sequence is TGTGCCAGCAGCATGTCACTAGCCATCTACAATGAGCAGTTCTTC.

This clonotype was recorded a few times. This rearrangement joins TRBV4-3 to TRBJ2-1, with D possibly being TRBD2 (7 bases). This CDR3 is 16 amino acids long. The germline V and J ends were trimmed by 0 bases and 5 bases, with 14 bases remaining between them. Germline lookup yields CDR1 LGHNA and CDR2 YSLEER. The CDR3 protein is CASSQDLGGADNEQFF. For the CDR3, the DNA is TGCGCCAGCAGCCAAGATCTGGGGGGGGCCGACAATGAGCAGTTCTTC.

This clonotype has more than one count but fewer than ten. J is TRBJ1-1 and V is TRBV7-2; D might be TRBD1 (5 bases). The CDR3 loop spans 14 amino acids. The germline gives CDR1 SGHTA, CDR2 FQGNSA. Trimming removed 5 bases from V and 2 bases from J, with 12 bases in between. The CDR3 region has the DNA TGTGCCAGCAGCGTCGGACACTCCAACACTGAAGCTTTCTTT. Amino acids: CASSVGHSNTEAFF. The whole variable domain, remainder taken from reference TRBV7-2 and TRBJ1-1, is GAGVSQSPSNKVTEKGKDVELRCDPISGHTALYWYRQSLGQGLEFLIYFQGNSAPDKSGLPSDRFSAERTGGSVSTLTIQRTQQEDSAVYLCASSVGHSNTEAFFGQGTRLTVV.